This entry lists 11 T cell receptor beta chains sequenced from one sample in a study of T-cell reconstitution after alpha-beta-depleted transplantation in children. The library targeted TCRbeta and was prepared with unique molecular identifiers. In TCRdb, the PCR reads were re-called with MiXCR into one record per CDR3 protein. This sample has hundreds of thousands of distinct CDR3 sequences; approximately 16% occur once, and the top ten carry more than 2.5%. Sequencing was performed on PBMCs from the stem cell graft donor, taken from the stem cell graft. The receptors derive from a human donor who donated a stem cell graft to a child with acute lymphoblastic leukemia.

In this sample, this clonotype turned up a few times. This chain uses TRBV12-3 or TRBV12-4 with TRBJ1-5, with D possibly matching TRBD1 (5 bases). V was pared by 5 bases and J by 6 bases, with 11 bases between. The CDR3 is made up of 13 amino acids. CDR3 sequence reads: CASSRPGIQPQHF. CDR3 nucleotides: TGTGCCAGCAGTCGTCCAGGGATTCAGCCCCAGCATTTT.

This CDR3 reads CASSLAELEMTDTQYF. DNA for the CDR3: TGCGCCAGCAGCTTGGCCGAGTTGGAGATGACAGATACGCAGTATTTT. The chain recombines TRBV5-1 with TRBJ2-3; D is unresolved. Germline V gene sequence: CDR1 SGHRS, CDR2 YFSETQ. V was shortened by 0 bases and J by 3 bases, with 14 bases between the two germline ends. The CDR3 is 16 amino acids.

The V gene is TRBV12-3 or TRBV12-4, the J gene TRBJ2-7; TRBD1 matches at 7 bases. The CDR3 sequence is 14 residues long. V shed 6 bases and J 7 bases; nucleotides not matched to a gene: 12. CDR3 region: CASSPTGSFWEQYF. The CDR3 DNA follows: TGTGCCAGCAGCCCGACAGGGAGTTTTTGGGAGCAGTACTTC.

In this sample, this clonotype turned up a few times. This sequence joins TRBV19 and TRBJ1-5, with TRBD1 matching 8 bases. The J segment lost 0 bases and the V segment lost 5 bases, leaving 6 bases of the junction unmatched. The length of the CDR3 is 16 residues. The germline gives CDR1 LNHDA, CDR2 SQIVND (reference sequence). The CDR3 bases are TGTGCCAGTAGTCTTGGGACAGGTGGTAGCAATCAGCCCCAGCATTTT. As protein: CASSLGTGGSNQPQHF.

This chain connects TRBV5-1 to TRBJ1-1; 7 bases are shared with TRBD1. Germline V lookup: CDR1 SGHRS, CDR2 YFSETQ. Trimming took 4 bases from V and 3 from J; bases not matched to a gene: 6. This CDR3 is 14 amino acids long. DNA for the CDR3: TGCGCCAGCAGCCGGGGACAGCCCTACACTGAAGCTTTCTTT. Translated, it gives CASSRGQPYTEAFF.

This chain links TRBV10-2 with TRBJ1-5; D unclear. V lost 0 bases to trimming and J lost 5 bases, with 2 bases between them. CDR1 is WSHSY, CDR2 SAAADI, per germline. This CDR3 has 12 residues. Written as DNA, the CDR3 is TGCGCCAGCAGTGAGTCATATCAGCCCCAGCATTTT. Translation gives CASSESYQPQHF.

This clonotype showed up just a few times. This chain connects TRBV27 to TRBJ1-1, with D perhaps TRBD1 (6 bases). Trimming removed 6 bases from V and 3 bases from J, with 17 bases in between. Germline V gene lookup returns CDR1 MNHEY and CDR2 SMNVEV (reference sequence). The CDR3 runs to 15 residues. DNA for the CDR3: TGTGCCAGCAGCCTAACCTACAGGACAGACACTGAAGCTTTCTTT. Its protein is CASSLTYRTDTEAFF.

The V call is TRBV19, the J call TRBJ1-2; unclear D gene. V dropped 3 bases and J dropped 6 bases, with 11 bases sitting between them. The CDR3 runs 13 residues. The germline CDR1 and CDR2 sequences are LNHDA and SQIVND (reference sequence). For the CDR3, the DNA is TGTGCCAGTAGTATTCCCCCCAGTCATGGCTACACCTTC. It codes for CASSIPPSHGYTF.

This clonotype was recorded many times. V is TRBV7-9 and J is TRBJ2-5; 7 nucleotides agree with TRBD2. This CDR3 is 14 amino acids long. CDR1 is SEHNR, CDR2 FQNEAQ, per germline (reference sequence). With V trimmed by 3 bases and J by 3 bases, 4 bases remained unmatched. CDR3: CASSFLGREETQYF. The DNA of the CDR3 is TGTGCCAGCAGCTTCCTGGGGAGGGAAGAGACCCAGTACTTC.

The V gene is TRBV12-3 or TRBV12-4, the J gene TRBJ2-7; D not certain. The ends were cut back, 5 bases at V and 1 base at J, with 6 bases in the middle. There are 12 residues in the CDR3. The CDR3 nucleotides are TGTGCCAGCAGTAAGAGGTCCTACGAGCAGTACTTC. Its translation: CASSKRSYEQYF.

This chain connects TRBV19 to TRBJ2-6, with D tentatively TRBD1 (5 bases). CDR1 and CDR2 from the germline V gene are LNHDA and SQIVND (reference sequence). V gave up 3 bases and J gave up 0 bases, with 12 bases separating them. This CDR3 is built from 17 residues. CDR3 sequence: CASSMWGTSSGANVLTF. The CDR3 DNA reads TGTGCCAGTAGTATGTGGGGCACTTCCTCTGGGGCCAACGTCCTGACTTTC.